One and the same sample provided the 9 T cell receptor beta chains below, sequenced in a study of synovial regulatory T cells in juvenile arthritis. The method was immunoSEQ multiplex PCR; TCRdb's version includes in-frame clones alone and lacks a portion of them. The sample includes 6,400 or so clones. Sequencing input: Treg cells from blood. Subset described: remaining (HLA-DR-negative) circulating blood Treg cells. The source of these receptors is a donor younger than 30 with juvenile idiopathic arthritis.

J is TRBJ2-1 and V is TRBV27. The germline CDR1 and CDR2 sequences are MNHEY and SMNVEV (reference sequence). The CDR3 has 13 residues. Nucleotide data are not available. CDR3 in amino acids: CASSFAWGHEQFF.

J is TRBJ1-2 and V is TRBV9. Germline V gives CDR1 SGDLS, CDR2 YYNGEE. The CDR3 covers 13 residues. No DNA was logged. The CDR3 here is CASNLGGKDGYTF.

The chain employs TRBV7-8 and TRBJ2-5; TCRdb outputs TRBD2, but without DNA this stays unchecked. The CDR3 has 16 amino acids. The protein alone is recorded here. In germline, CDR1 is SGHVS, CDR2 FQNEAQ. CDR3 sequence: CASSLALLAGAETQYF.

The gene calls are TRBV28 and TRBJ1-2. The V gene's germline CDR1 is MDHEN and CDR2 SYDVKM. This CDR3 has 16 amino acids. No DNA is given. The CDR3 protein is CASSLLGPNSNYGYTF.

This chain links TRBV5-1 with TRBJ2-5. This CDR3 is 15 amino acids long. DNA is not on record. Germline V lookup: CDR1 SGHRS, CDR2 YFSETQ. The CDR3 here is CASSLDSTWEETQYF.

V is TRBV30 and J is TRBJ2-1; checking the TCRdb D call of TRBD2 is not possible without DNA. The germline CDR1 and CDR2 sequences are GTSNPN and SVGIG (reference sequence). The CDR3 is 12 amino acids. There is no recorded DNA. The CDR3: CAWSASYNEQFF.

The rearrangement links TRBV4-2 to TRBJ2-7; TCRdb designates TRBD1, a call that cannot be tested without DNA. Per germline, CDR1 LGHNA and CDR2 YNFKEQ. This CDR3 is 14 amino acids long. There is no recorded DNA. Here the CDR3 reads CASSQVFSSYEQYF.

The CDR3 spells CASLSSYNEQFF. The rearrangement uses TRBV18 and TRBJ2-1. There are 12 residues in the CDR3. This entry has no DNA. Germline V gene lookup returns CDR1 KGHSH and CDR2 LQKENI.

This rearrangement joins TRBV2 to TRBJ2-3; TCRdb calls TRBD2, which cannot be checked without DNA. The CDR3 totals 15 residues. No nucleotide data were recorded. The V gene's germline CDR1 is SNHLY and CDR2 FYNNEI. The CDR3 spells CASSLTYGGTDTQYF.